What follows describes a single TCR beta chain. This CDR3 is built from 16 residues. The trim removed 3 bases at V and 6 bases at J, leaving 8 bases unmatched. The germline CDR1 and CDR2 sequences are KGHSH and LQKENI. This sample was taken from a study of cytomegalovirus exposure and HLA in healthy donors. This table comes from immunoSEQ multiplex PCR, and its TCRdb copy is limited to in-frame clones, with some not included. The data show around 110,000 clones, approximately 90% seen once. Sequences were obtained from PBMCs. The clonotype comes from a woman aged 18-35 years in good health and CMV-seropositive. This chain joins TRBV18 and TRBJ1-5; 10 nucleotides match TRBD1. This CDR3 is CASSPGTGVLSQPQHF. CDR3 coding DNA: TGTGCCAGCTCACCGGGGACAGGGGTACTTTCTCAGCCCCAGCATTTT.